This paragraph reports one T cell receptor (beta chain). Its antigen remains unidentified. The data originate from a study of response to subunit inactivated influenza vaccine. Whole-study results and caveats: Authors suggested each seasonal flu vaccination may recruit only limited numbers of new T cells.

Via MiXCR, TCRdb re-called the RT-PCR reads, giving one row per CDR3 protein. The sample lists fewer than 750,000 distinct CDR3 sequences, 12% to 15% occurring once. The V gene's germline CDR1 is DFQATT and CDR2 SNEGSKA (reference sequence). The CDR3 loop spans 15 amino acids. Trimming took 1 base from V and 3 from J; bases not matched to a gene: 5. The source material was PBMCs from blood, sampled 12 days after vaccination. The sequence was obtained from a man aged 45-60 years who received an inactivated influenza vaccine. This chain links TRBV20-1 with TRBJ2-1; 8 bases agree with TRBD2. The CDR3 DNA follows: TGCAGTGCTAGAGCCGGGACTAGTATCTACAATGAGCAGTTCTTC. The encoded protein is CSARAGTSIYNEQFF.